The source of this T cell receptor beta chain is a study of CXCR3-negative and CXCR3-positive naive CD8 T cells. Whole-study results and caveats: CXCR3-positive naive cells carried more hydrophobic TRB CDR3s than CXCR3-negative ones.

TRB cDNA was prepared as libraries by UMI-labeled 5' RACE. Reprocessing the 5' RACE reads, TCRdb reports a single entry for every CDR3 protein and omits DNA. Recorded for this sample: about 98,000 distinct CDR3 sequences. Worth noting for this clonotype: Antigen: not known.

Germline CDR1 and CDR2: SGHVS and FQNEAQ. The length of the CDR3 is 15 residues. The TCR comes from a human donor in good health. Some clones in this sample may be carry-over from other donors' samples. The sample comprised naive CXCR3+ CD8+ T cells from blood. Subset defined: CD45RO-CCR7+CD27+CD95- naive CD8+ T cells expressing CXCR3 (TNR3+). The chain recombines TRBV7-8 with TRBJ2-1; there is no DNA to check the TCRdb D call of TRBD2. The chain's CDR3 is CASSFGLTTYNEQFF. Full variable domain (remainder filled in from reference TRBV7-8 and TRBJ2-1): GAGVSQSPRYKVAKRGQDVALRCDPISGHVSLFWYQQALGQGPEFLTYFQNEAQLDKSGLPSDRFFAERPEGSVSTLKIQRTQQEDSAVYLCASSFGLTTYNEQFFGPGTRLTVL.